The rows below give T cell receptor beta chains drawn from one sample of a study of T-cell reconstitution after alpha-beta-depleted transplantation in children. TCRdb re-called the PCR reads through MiXCR, storing one row per CDR3 protein. The sample yields 200,000 to 300,000 distinct CDR3 sequences, 12% seen once. Sequencing used PBMCs from the stem cell graft donor, obtained from the stem cell graft. These TCRs come from a human donor who donated a stem cell graft to a child with acute lymphoblastic leukemia. Each CDR3 is given with its conserved first and last residue. The D gene is left open where the match is weak. Clone sizes are given selectively: once, few, many, or a class where the clone is expanded.

V gene	J gene	clone size	D gene	CDR3 DNA	CDR3 protein
TRBV6-6	TRBJ2-1	many	TRBD2	TGTGCCAGCAGTTGGACTAGCGGCAATGAGCAGTTCTTC	CASSWTSGNEQFF
TRBV30	TRBJ2-7	many	.	TGTGCCTGGACCGGACAGTCCGCCTACGAGCAGTACTTC	CAWTGQSAYEQYF
TRBV5-5	TRBJ2-2	.	.	TGTGCCAGCAGCTTGGTAGGGGGGGCGACCACCGGGGAGCTGTTTTTT	CASSLVGGATTGELFF
TRBV6-1	TRBJ2-7	many	.	TGTGCCAGCAGTGTAGCAATTTACGAGCAGTACTTC	CASSVAIYEQYF
TRBV11-1	TRBJ2-3	many	.	TGTGCCAGCAGCTTATGGGCAGATACGCAGTATTTT	CASSLWADTQYF
TRBV7-3	TRBJ1-1	many	TRBD1	TGTGCCAGCAGCGAACAGGGACAGTACACTGAAGCTTTCTTT	CASSEQGQYTEAFF
TRBV29-1	TRBJ2-1	.	TRBD1	TGCAGCGTTGATTCGGGACAGGGGGGGGTCAATGAGCAGTTCTTC	CSVDSGQGGVNEQFF
TRBV12-5	TRBJ2-3	many	.	TGTGCTAGTGCACAGCTCTCCAGCACAGATACGCAGTATTTT	CASAQLSSTDTQYF
TRBV7-6	TRBJ2-3	few	TRBD1	TGTGCCAGCAGCCCTTACAGGGGAACAGATACGCAGTATTTT	CASSPYRGTDTQYF
TRBV10-3	TRBJ2-3	many	.	TGTGCCATCGTAGACAGAGACACAGATACGCAGTATTTT	CAIVDRDTDTQYF